This T cell receptor beta chain was sequenced for a study of cytomegalovirus exposure and HLA in healthy donors. This clone was seen only once. Its antigen is not identified. Study observations and caveats: Researchers reported in a later analysis that a missense DCLRE1C variant was tied to TCR beta V- and J-gene trimming. Per a later analysis, about 15,000 TCR beta sequences showed association with HLA alleles at 0.05 false discovery rate.

The PCR ran on 60 Vbeta and 13 Jbeta primers. Using immunoSEQ multiplex PCR, the repertoire was profiled, and TCRdb retains in-frame clones only, with some absent. The sample shows about 43,000 clones, around three quarters of them seen only once. This TCR came from a man aged 25 to 40 in good health and CMV-seronegative. Sequenced sample: PBMCs.

In DNA, the CDR3 is TGTGCCAGCAGTTACTCGACGCAGGGAAGCTACGAGCAGTACTTC. Its protein product is CASSYSTQGSYEQYF. V and J are TRBV6-5 and TRBJ2-7; tentatively, D is TRBD1 (5 bases). V was trimmed by 0 bases and J by 3 bases, leaving 12 bases between them. Germline lookup yields CDR1 MNHEY and CDR2 SVGAGI. The CDR3 is made up of 15 amino acids.